This entry is about one T cell receptor beta chain. These data are taken from a study of early T cells in non-severe SARS-CoV-2 infection. Attachment of unique molecular identifiers was made to individual cDNA molecules. TCRdb fed the 5' RACE reads into MiXCR, producing one record per CDR3 protein. The sample lists 60,000 to 75,000 distinct CDR3 sequences; about 10% were seen once. V was shortened by 1 base and J by 4 bases, with 8 bases between the two germline ends. This CDR3 has 14 residues. Per germline, CDR1 LGHNA and CDR2 YNFKEQ. V and J are TRBV4-2 and TRBJ1-3, with D unresolved. The receptor was isolated from an adult who was a healthcare worker with PCR-confirmed SARS-CoV-2 infection or an uninfected control (not recorded which). Sequenced here: whole blood, sampled at baseline. In DNA form, the CDR3 reads TGTGCCAGCAGCCAAGTCGAAGGAGGAAACACCATATATTTT. The encoded protein is CASSQVEGGNTIYF.